This T cell receptor beta chain was captured by sequencing in a study of cytomegalovirus exposure and HLA in healthy donors. Study results and limitations: The study flagged 150 to 200 TCR beta chains as cytomegalovirus-associated.

This clone was seen only a few times. Its antigen is not known. The protocol was immunoSEQ multiplex PCR, while the TCRdb copy is restricted to in-frame clones and leaves out a portion. This sample yields about 130,000 clones, of which about 91% are seen a single time; about 8.2% belongs to the top ten. The donors were members of the validation cohort, which comprised 90 to 150 subjects and was separate from the first cohort of 600 to 850 subjects. The sample consisted of PBMCs. The TCR was taken from a woman younger than 30 in good health and CMV-seropositive.

CDR3 DNA: TGCGCCAGCAGCTCGGACAGGCATGGCTACACCTTC. Translation: CASSSDRHGYTF. The rearrangement links TRBV10-2 to TRBJ1-2, with 7 bases identical to TRBD1. Trimming at V came to 6 bases and at J to 6 bases, leaving 4 bases not matched to a gene. CDR1 and CDR2 (germline): WSHSY, SAAADI. This CDR3 has 12 residues.